What follows describes a single T cell receptor beta chain. Its antigen is unidentified. Assay: immunoSEQ multiplex PCR; the TCRdb copy retains only in-frame clones and omits some. The sample yields about 980,000 clones, about 80% seen once. Germline values: CDR1 SGHRS, CDR2 YFSETQ. The CDR3 runs 14 residues. Trimming removed 3 bases from V and 2 bases from J, with 11 bases in between. The entry originates in a study of shared clonotypes between healthy human individuals. Study-wide findings and caveats: Generally, naive subsets came out with larger estimated richness than memory subsets.

Donors included only healthy HIV-negative adults lacking recent acute infections or vaccinations. The chain links TRBV5-1 to TRBJ1-2; perhaps TRBD1 as D (5 bases). Material for sequencing was memory CD4+ T cells sorted from blood. Regarding subset: CD45RA-negative fraction. The receptor's source is a man younger than 35 in good health. This chain's CDR3 is CASSSGMLNYGYTF. The CDR3 nucleotides read TGCGCCAGCAGCTCAGGGATGCTGAACTATGGCTACACCTTC.